Shown below are 3 T cell receptor beta chains from a single sample sequenced in a study of T cell repertoires in aging, cancer and after chemotherapy. Peripheral blood genomic DNA, not sorted cells or RNA, was the template. Rearranged V-D-J TRB sequences were amplified with a mixed TRB-A/B primer pool. One entry per CDR3 protein, called by TCRdb with MiXCR from the multiplex PCR reads. The sample holds several thousand distinct CDR3 sequences; about 32% are singletons and the top ten take about 30%. Sequenced input: blood. Every receptor here comes from a human donor with a blood cancer.

The chain has TRBV7-6 and TRBJ2-7; D is possibly TRBD2 (6 bases). V lost 3 bases and J 8 bases, leaving 11 bases between the germline ends. From germline, CDR1 is SGHVS and CDR2 FNYEAQ. This CDR3 is built from 12 residues. The DNA for the CDR3 is TGTGCCAGCAGCTTTGGGGGGTACAAGCAGTACTTC. It codes for CASSFGGYKQYF. Together with reference TRBV7-6 and TRBJ2-7, the CDR3 gives the full variable domain: GAGVSQSPRYKVTKRGQDVALRCDPISGHVSLYWYRQALGQGPEFLTYFNYEAQQDKSGLPNDRFSAERPEGSISTLTIQRTEQRDSAMYRCASSFGGYKQYFGPGTRLTVT.

The rearrangement links TRBV11-3 to TRBJ2-3; D unresolved. There are 13 residues in the CDR3. Per germline, CDR1 SGHNT and CDR2 YENEEA. The V and J ends lost 3 bases and 5 bases respectively, with 9 bases between them. The CDR3 DNA reads as TGTGCCAGCAGCTTTGGCAGAGGAGATACGCAGTATTTT. This sequence encodes CASSFGRGDTQYF. Filled out from reference TRBV11-3 and TRBJ2-3, the complete variable domain reads EAGVVQSPRYKIIEKKQPVAFWCNPISGHNTLYWYLQNLGQGPELLIRYENEEAVDDSQLPKDRFSAERLKGVDSTLKIQPAELGDSAVYLCASSFGRGDTQYFGPGTRLTVL.

The chain carries TRBV27 and TRBJ1-4, with 7 bases that match TRBD1. V shed 7 bases and J 6 bases; nucleotides not matched to a gene: 8. This CDR3 has 14 residues. Germline CDR1 and CDR2: MNHEY and SMNVEV (reference sequence). Here the CDR3 reads CASTRQGGHEKLFF. For the CDR3, the DNA is TGTGCCAGCACCCGACAGGGCGGGCATGAAAAACTGTTTTTT.